The rows below give T cell receptor beta chains drawn from one sample of a study of T cells in Graves' hyperthyroidism and ophthalmopathy. A single record per CDR3 protein comes from TCRdb applying MiXCR to the multiplex PCR reads. The sample lists about 640,000 distinct CDR3 sequences, less than 25% seen once, with under 35% in the top ten. Specimen: blood. The origin of the receptors is a man aged 25-45 years with Graves' ophthalmopathy. Each CDR3 is given with its conserved first and last residue. A D gene is named only where the DNA matches it firmly. Where a row states a size, it is once, few, many or the class of an expanded clone; other rows omit it.

D gene	clone size	CDR3 length	V gene	J gene	CDR3 DNA	CDR3 protein
-	few	16	TRBV11-1	TRBJ2-3	TGTGCCAGCAGGCCGGGGGAGAGACTTAGCACAGATACGCAGTATTTT	CASRPGERLSTDTQYF
TRBD2	few	15	TRBV9	TRBJ2-3	TGTGCCAGCAGCGTAGGACTAGCGGGAGAAGATACGCAGTATTTT	CASSVGLAGEDTQYF
TRBD1	-	14	TRBV29-1	TRBJ1-2	TGCAGCGTAGCTGACAGGGGGCACGGCTATGGCTACACCTTC	CSVADRGHGYGYTF
-	many	14	TRBV2	TRBJ2-5	TGTGCCAGCAGTAAACAGGGATTTCGGGAGACCCAGTACTTC	CASSKQGFRETQYF
TRBD1	few	12	TRBV28	TRBJ1-1	TGTGCCAGCAGTCGTGACAGGGGGCGGGCTTTCTTT	CASSRDRGRAFF
TRBD1	many	18	TRBV28	TRBJ2-3	TGTGCCAGCAGTTTATTTTCGGGACAGGGGAGTCGCACAGATACGCAGTATTTT	CASSLFSGQGSRTDTQYF
-	few	15	TRBV2	TRBJ2-7	TGTGCCAGCAGTGAACTGGGTATGGGGACCTACGAGCAGTACTTC	CASSELGMGTYEQYF
-	-	12	TRBV6-2/TRBV6-3	TRBJ2-7	TGTGCCAGCATGGGCGAGATCTACGAGCAGTACTTC	CASMGEIYEQYF
-	-	14	TRBV5-1	TRBJ2-7	TGCGCCAGCAGCCTCGGTCGGACGGACTACGAGCAGTACTTC	CASSLGRTDYEQYF
-	-	17	TRBV30	TRBJ2-3	TGTGCCTGGAGTGTATATCAACCGGGACATACCACAGATACGCAGTATTTT	CAWSVYQPGHTTDTQYF
TRBD1	many	16	TRBV27	TRBJ1-1	TGTGCCAGCAGTCCGCCGGGACAGGGGAGGGGGACTGAAGCTTTCTTT	CASSPPGQGRGTEAFF
-	many	13	TRBV30	TRBJ2-2	TGTGCCTGGAGTAGAGCGGGCACCGGGGAGCTGTTTTTT	CAWSRAGTGELFF
-	few	15	TRBV18	TRBJ2-1	TGTGCCAGCTCATCCCAAGAGGACAGATACAATGAGCAGTTCTTC	CASSSQEDRYNEQFF
-	few	17	TRBV28	TRBJ1-5	TGTGCCAGCAGTTTCCCCGGACGGGAAATAAGCAATCAGCCCCAGCATTTT	CASSFPGREISNQPQHF
-	-	15	TRBV5-1	TRBJ1-5	TGCGCCAGCAGCTTGAGAGGGGAAGTCAATCAGCCCCAGCATTTT	CASSLRGEVNQPQHF
-	-	13	TRBV14	TRBJ2-7	TGTACCAGCAGCCAAGAGGTTTTGGGTGAGCAGTACTTC	CTSSQEVLGEQYF
-	many	14	TRBV2	TRBJ1-5	TGTGCCAGCCGTACACCGTTTGGGAATCAGCCCCAGCATTTT	CASRTPFGNQPQHF
TRBD1	many	13	TRBV30	TRBJ2-7	TGTGCCTGGATGGGCAGGGGGCTTCAAGAGCAGTACTTC	CAWMGRGLQEQYF
-	many	14	TRBV2	TRBJ1-6	TGTGCCAGCAGGGGGGACGGGAATAATTCACCCCTCCACTTT	CASRGDGNNSPLHF
-	-	15	TRBV28	TRBJ1-4	TGTGCCAGCAGTCGCTCAGGGACAACTAATGAAAAACTGTTTTTT	CASSRSGTTNEKLFF
-	many	12	TRBV30	TRBJ2-7	TGTGCCTGGAGTGTGTCAGGGTCCGAGCAGTACTTC	CAWSVSGSEQYF